This TCR beta chain originates from a study of neurological immune-mediated disorders (dated by TCRdb to about 2019). Some background on the complete study: The study compared peripheral blood TCR-beta repertoires of HTLV-I-associated myelopathy (HAM/TSP) patients, multiple sclerosis patients and healthy controls using UMI-based sequencing. Of the approximately 66 subjects in the cohort, around 15 were HAM/TSP patients, around 35 were multiple sclerosis patients, and some 20 were healthy controls. The roughly 110 TCR-beta libraries included longitudinal samples, technical triplicates and paired sorted CD4+ and CD8+ T-cell subsets alongside PBMC samples.

By its share of the sample, this clonotype is medium-sized (0.01 to 0.1%). The antigen it recognizes is unknown. Per-base quality was not reported, and no clone a single base away is much larger than it. V drops 0 bases and J drops 4 bases, leaving 10 bases in between. Taken from cysteine to phenylalanine, the CDR3 has 15 residues. Only the CDR3 part of the read is kept: 45 bases, read in frame from the first base. Based on the germline V gene, the CDR1 and CDR2 sequences are LGHNA and YSLEER. Blood bank volunteers in Maryland, USA served as the healthy controls. For unsorted PBMC libraries, 2 million PBMCs were used after storage in RNAlater at -80 degrees C until RNA extraction. Peripheral blood underwent Ficoll-Hypaque density gradient centrifugation to isolate PBMCs, which were then cryopreserved in liquid nitrogen. Study-wide findings and limitations: The highest TCR clonal expansion was observed in HAM/TSP patients, whereas the lowest was observed in MS patients, even when compared with healthy controls. Across subjects, expanded clones never shared an identical CDR3 amino acid sequence, which suggests that the TCR-beta repertoires in every group were private.

cDNA was synthesized by template-switch 5'RACE using a primer carrying a 10-nucleotide random unique molecular identifier by which each TCR transcript was tagged. Every sequencing run yielded over 190 million TCR-beta sequences covering 15-18 subjects. The RNeasy kit was used to extract total RNA. The KAPA Real-time Library Amplification kit was used to amplify TCR-beta VDJ regions with primers targeting the TCR constant region and the 5'RACE anchor. A first PCR added sample indexes and Illumina adaptors, after which a second PCR increased the library yield. After Ampure bead purification, the TCR product of roughly 650 bp was size-selected on a 2% E-gel SizeSelection system. Before pooling, library quality was checked on a Bioanalyzer, concentration was measured with Qubit, and libraries were quantified with the Kapa Library Quantification kit. Libraries were sequenced paired-end 2 x 150 bp on an Illumina HiSeq 2500. To increase sequence diversity, roughly 24-32% phiX was spiked into each library pool. Per the source publication's procedure: Quality-filtered reads were processed with the UMI-based MiGEC pipeline, which removed over 75% of raw TCR sequences during error correction. IMGT germline references were used for alignment of VDJ genes, and clonotypes were defined by a unique CDR3 amino acid sequence together with V-J genes. VDJtools evaluated clonal expansion, Shannon diversity and CDR3 relatedness (CalcPairwiseDistances, ClusterSamples); CLCbio workbench built phylogenetic trees. Using coefficient-of-variation modelling across technical triplicates, the study counted a clone as expanded if it had at least 8 unique UMIs. TCRdb handled the public reads itself, with Q25 trimming in fastp and clone calling in MiXCR, and kept productive beta chains. Rows with a matching CDR3 protein are joined into one entry that keeps the most common DNA and genes. It is TCRdb's table, rather than the study itself, that gives the V and J calls and clone size. This sample comprises 26,000 or so distinct CDR3 sequences, under 25% of them detected only once. Around 15% of the sample is held by the ten biggest clonotypes.

This receptor was identified in a woman aged 60-75 years in good health. The sequenced material came from PBMCs. Recombination joined TRBV4-3 with TRBJ2-1; confidence is insufficient to name the D gene. The CDR3 here reads CASSQDGNRYNEQFF. At the DNA level, the sequence is TGCGCCAGCAGCCAAGATGGGAATAGATACAATGAGCAGTTCTTC.